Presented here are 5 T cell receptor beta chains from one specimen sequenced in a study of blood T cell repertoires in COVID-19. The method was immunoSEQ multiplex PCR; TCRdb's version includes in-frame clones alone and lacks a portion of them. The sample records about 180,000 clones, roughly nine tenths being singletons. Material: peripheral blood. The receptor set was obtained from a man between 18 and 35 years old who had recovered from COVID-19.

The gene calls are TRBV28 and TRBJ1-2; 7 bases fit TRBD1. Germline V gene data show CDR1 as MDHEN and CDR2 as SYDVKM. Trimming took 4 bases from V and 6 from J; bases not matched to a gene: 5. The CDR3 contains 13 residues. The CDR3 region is CASSSMTGNGYTF. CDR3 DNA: TGTGCCAGCAGTTCTATGACAGGGAATGGCTACACCTTC.

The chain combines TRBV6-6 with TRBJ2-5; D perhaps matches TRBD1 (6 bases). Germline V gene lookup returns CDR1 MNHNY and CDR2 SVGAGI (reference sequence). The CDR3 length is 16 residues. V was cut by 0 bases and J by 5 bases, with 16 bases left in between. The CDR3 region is CASSYSSTGLGETQYF. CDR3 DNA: TGTGCCAGCAGTTACTCCTCCACAGGGTTGGGGGAGACCCAGTACTTC.

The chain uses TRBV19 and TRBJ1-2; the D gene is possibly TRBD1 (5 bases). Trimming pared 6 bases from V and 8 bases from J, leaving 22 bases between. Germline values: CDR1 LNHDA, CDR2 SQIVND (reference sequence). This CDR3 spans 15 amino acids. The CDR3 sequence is CASRLPGGAGRGYTF. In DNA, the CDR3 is TGTGCCAGTAGGCTACCGGGCGGGGCAGGCCGGGGCTACACCTTC. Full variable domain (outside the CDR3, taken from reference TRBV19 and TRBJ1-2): DGGITQSPKYLFRKEGQNVTLSCEQNLNHDAMYWYRQDPGQGLRLIYYSQIVNDFQKGDIAEGYSVSREKKESFPLTVTSAQKNPTAFYLCASRLPGGAGRGYTFGSGTRLTVV.

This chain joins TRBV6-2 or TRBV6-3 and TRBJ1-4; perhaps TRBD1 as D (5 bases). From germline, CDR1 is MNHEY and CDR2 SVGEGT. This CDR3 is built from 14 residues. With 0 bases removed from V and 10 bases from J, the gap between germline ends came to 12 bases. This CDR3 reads CASSYSTESAKLFF. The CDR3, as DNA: TGTGCCAGCAGTTACTCGACAGAATCTGCAAAACTGTTTTTT.

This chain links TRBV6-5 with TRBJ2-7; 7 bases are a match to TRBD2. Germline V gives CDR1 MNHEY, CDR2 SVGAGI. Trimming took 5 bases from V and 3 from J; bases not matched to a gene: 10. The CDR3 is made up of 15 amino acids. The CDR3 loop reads CASSTKAGESYEQYF. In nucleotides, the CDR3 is TGTGCCAGCAGTACGAAGGCGGGAGAAAGCTACGAGCAGTACTTC.